What follows is one T cell receptor beta chain and its context. The antigen is undetermined. These data are taken from a study of T cells expressing NK-cell markers. Study-level background: It was sorted CD3+CD56+NKG2C+, CD3+CD56+NKG2C- and CD3+CD56-NKG2C+ T cells that supplied the TCR beta repertoires. Notes on the study in general: Each of six donors carried dominant NKG2C+ clonotypes accounting for roughly 1.0-8% of CD8+ T cells. Also leading the CD3+CD56-NKG2C+ fraction in a few donors were these clonotypes.

In generating TCR beta cDNA, 5'RACE template switching with UMIs was used. TCRdb re-called the 5' RACE reads; one entry per CDR3 protein, DNA not given. Its table lists hundreds of thousands of distinct CDR3 sequences. The CDR3 is made up of 15 amino acids. Germline V gene data show CDR1 as SGHTA and CDR2 as FQGNSA. Sequencing was done on a sample of blood T cells: a sorted CD56 or NKG2C T cell subset, CD4+ or CD8+ T cells, or bulk PBMC T cells (not recorded which). The clonotype was recovered from a man in his late teens or twenties in good health. This rearrangement joins TRBV7-2 to TRBJ2-1; there is no DNA to check the TCRdb D call of TRBD1. The CDR3 spells CASSSMPGTSNEQFF. The variable domain in full, with the rest retrieved from reference TRBV7-2 and TRBJ2-1, is GAGVSQSPSNKVTEKGKDVELRCDPISGHTALYWYRQSLGQGLEFLIYFQGNSAPDKSGLPSDRFSAERTGGSVSTLTIQRTQQEDSAVYLCASSSMPGTSNEQFFGPGTRLTVL.